This T cell receptor (beta chain) was identified in a study of radiotherapy plus CTLA-4 blockade in lung cancer. Clones were read by immunoSEQ multiplex PCR, and TCRdb kept only the in-frame ones, dropping some. The sample contains about 120,000 clones, 75% to 80% of which appear only once. Germline trimming cut 5 bases from V and 3 bases from J; bases unmatched to any gene: 13. The CDR3 consists of 17 residues. The germline CDR1 and CDR2 sequences are SEHNR and FQNEAQ (reference sequence). V is TRBV7-9 and J is TRBJ1-2; 9 nucleotides align to TRBD1. The receptor was isolated from a human donor with non-small cell lung cancer who had a partial response to radiotherapy plus ipilimumab. Source: peripheral blood, taken from a patient treated with radiotherapy plus ipilimumab. The CDR3: CASSPSKQGARDYGYTF. The CDR3 DNA is TGTGCCAGCAGCCCCAGCAAACAGGGGGCGCGAGACTATGGCTACACCTTC.